This is a list of T cell receptor beta chains from one sample in a study of cytomegalovirus exposure and HLA in healthy donors. Clones were sequenced by immunoSEQ multiplex PCR, and TCRdb holds only the in-frame ones, with some missing. The table shows around 120,000 clones, with over 60% occurring only once. Sequenced sample: PBMCs. These receptors all come from a female donor in good health and CMV-seropositive. The conserved cysteine and the conserved F or W are not part of the CDR3 here.

v_call: TRBV7-9
j_call: TRBJ2-3
cdr3_aa: ASSLPQIATDTQY

v_call: TRBV7-8
j_call: TRBJ1-1
cdr3_aa: ASSGQGYTEAF

v_call: TRBV19
j_call: TRBJ1-1
cdr3_aa: ASSIGKIRYTEAF

v_call: TRBV5-5
j_call: TRBJ1-2
cdr3_aa: ASSLSYRGEGGYT

v_call: TRBV6-1
j_call: TRBJ1-2
cdr3_aa: ASTVTGNYGYT

v_call: TRBV5-5
j_call: TRBJ1-5
cdr3_aa: ASSLFSDSPRPQH

v_call: TRBV27
j_call: TRBJ2-2
cdr3_aa: ATQKGFANTGELF

v_call: TRBV29-1
j_call: TRBJ2-5
cdr3_aa: SVVGQGQETQY

v_call: TRBV6-5
j_call: TRBJ2-1
cdr3_aa: ASSISGNYNEQF

v_call: TRBV6-1
j_call: TRBJ2-2
cdr3_aa: ASSALAGGRPGELF

v_call: TRBV28
j_call: TRBJ2-1
cdr3_aa: ASSLGGLAGVLWF

v_call: TRBV30
j_call: TRBJ1-2
cdr3_aa: AWNPPRTGGKGYT

v_call: TRBV29-1
j_call: TRBJ2-1
cdr3_aa: SVSRGTGDNEQF

v_call: TRBV18
j_call: TRBJ2-5
cdr3_aa: ASSQGVRETQY

v_call: TRBV6-1
j_call: TRBJ1-4
cdr3_aa: ASSGGYRGNEKLF

v_call: TRBV5-1
j_call: TRBJ2-3
cdr3_aa: ASSLGTQDTPKDTQY

v_call: TRBV7-8
j_call: TRBJ2-1
cdr3_aa: ASSLARFGGIGQF

v_call: TRBV23-1
j_call: TRBJ2-2
cdr3_aa: ASSQSTGERGTGELF

v_call: TRBV9
j_call: TRBJ2-7
cdr3_aa: ASSAGQPQVEQY

v_call: TRBV7-8
j_call: TRBJ2-1
cdr3_aa: ASSAGASEQF

v_call: TRBV29-1
j_call: TRBJ1-4
cdr3_aa: SVNRGGEKLF

v_call: TRBV6-5
j_call: TRBJ2-7
cdr3_aa: ASSSGQGYEQY

v_call: TRBV2
j_call: TRBJ2-1
cdr3_aa: ASSEARTGGLYNEQF

v_call: TRBV7-3
j_call: TRBJ2-2
cdr3_aa: ASSRSPRQGTGELF

v_call: TRBV27
j_call: TRBJ2-1
cdr3_aa: ASSPYDRLAAPLSYNEQF

v_call: TRBV19
j_call: TRBJ1-2
cdr3_aa: ASKGNINYGYT

v_call: TRBV27
j_call: TRBJ1-1
cdr3_aa: ASSPTGFTEAF

v_call: TRBV12-5
j_call: TRBJ2-7
cdr3_aa: ASGLVPGQGIYEQY

v_call: TRBV7-3
j_call: TRBJ2-2
cdr3_aa: ASSLAGTPTGELF

v_call: TRBV7-9
j_call: TRBJ2-5
cdr3_aa: ASSPPTQGERETQY

v_call: TRBV11-2
j_call: TRBJ2-2
cdr3_aa: ASSSAGRNTGELF

v_call: TRBV18
j_call: TRBJ1-4
cdr3_aa: ASSPSSSRKSDEKLF

v_call: TRBV7-6
j_call: TRBJ1-5
cdr3_aa: ASSLGRFSGDGQPQH

v_call: TRBV5-4
j_call: TRBJ2-7
cdr3_aa: ASSVIGGGQIHEQY

v_call: TRBV5-4
j_call: TRBJ2-5
cdr3_aa: ASSSPGRGARETQY

v_call: TRBV27
j_call: TRBJ2-5
cdr3_aa: ASKLVRATETQY

v_call: TRBV5-1
j_call: TRBJ2-4
cdr3_aa: ASSETGTGSRGQY

v_call: TRBV27
j_call: TRBJ2-2
cdr3_aa: ASSFRGTGELF

v_call: TRBV4-3
j_call: TRBJ2-2
cdr3_aa: ASSPGTSSAGELF

v_call: TRBV11-2
j_call: TRBJ2-7
cdr3_aa: ASSLLSSGSSYEQY

v_call: TRBV4-1
j_call: TRBJ2-1
cdr3_aa: ASSQGSVSSYNEQF

v_call: TRBV6-6
j_call: TRBJ1-5
cdr3_aa: ASNEENSNQPQH

v_call: TRBV21-1
j_call: TRBJ2-7
cdr3_aa: ASSSLKAGAGYEQY

v_call: TRBV28
j_call: TRBJ2-7
cdr3_aa: ASKSGQGASYEQY

v_call: TRBV27
j_call: TRBJ1-2
cdr3_aa: ASRRGGERAYGYT

v_call: TRBV6-4
j_call: TRBJ2-1
cdr3_aa: ASSVRDSSYNEQF

v_call: TRBV11-2
j_call: TRBJ2-7
cdr3_aa: ASSLEQGYEQY

v_call: TRBV5-4
j_call: TRBJ2-5
cdr3_aa: ASKVTPVVETQY

v_call: TRBV2
j_call: TRBJ2-3
cdr3_aa: ASSSTRFSSTDTQY

v_call: TRBV29-1
j_call: TRBJ2-3
cdr3_aa: SVDNRSGGSTDTQY

v_call: TRBV11-2
j_call: TRBJ2-7
cdr3_aa: ASSLAGAYEQY

v_call: TRBV5-1
j_call: TRBJ1-2
cdr3_aa: ASSLIGGKTGHYGYT

v_call: TRBV6-5
j_call: TRBJ2-3
cdr3_aa: ASSYEGGATDTQY

v_call: TRBV7-9
j_call: TRBJ1-1
cdr3_aa: ASRGTGRSSEAF

v_call: TRBV2
j_call: TRBJ1-2
cdr3_aa: ASSESVTNYGYT

v_call: TRBV7-2
j_call: TRBJ2-6
cdr3_aa: ASSPRVSGANVLT

v_call: TRBV7-2
j_call: TRBJ2-2
cdr3_aa: ASSPRRGPNTGELF

v_call: TRBV5-4
j_call: TRBJ2-7
cdr3_aa: ASTPSLGPEKHEQY

v_call: TRBV19
j_call: TRBJ1-1
cdr3_aa: ASSILFGNTEAF

v_call: TRBV27
j_call: TRBJ2-5
cdr3_aa: ASSTRTSGLGEAQY